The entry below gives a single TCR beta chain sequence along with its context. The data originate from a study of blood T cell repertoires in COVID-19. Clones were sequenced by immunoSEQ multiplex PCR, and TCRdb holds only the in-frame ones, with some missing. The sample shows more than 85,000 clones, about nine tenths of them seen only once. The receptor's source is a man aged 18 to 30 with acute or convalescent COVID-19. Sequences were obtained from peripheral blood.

CDR3 DNA: TGTGCCAGCACACAGGGGCAGGGAACTGAAGCTTTCTTT. This translates into CASTQGQGTEAFF. This rearrangement joins TRBV9 to TRBJ1-1; TRBD1 matches at 7 bases. J lost 5 bases, V lost 6 bases, and 7 bases had no gene match. This CDR3 is built from 13 residues. Germline CDR1 and CDR2: SGDLS and YYNGEE.